These T cell receptor beta chains were read from a single sample in a study of Ad26.COV2.S vaccination and SARS-CoV-2 variants. Only in-frame clones appear in the TCRdb table, and some are missing; sequencing was by immunoSEQ multiplex PCR. The sample contains fewer than 400,000 clones, about 82% of which appear only once. The sample was peripheral blood, taken in a trial of Ad26.COV2.S vaccine versus placebo. The receptors originated from a person between 18 and 65 years old who received the Ad26.COV2.S COVID-19 vaccine or a placebo. CDR3s include the opening cysteine and the closing phenylalanine or tryptophan. Fields, in order: CDR3 protein, CDR3 DNA, J gene, clone size, CDR3 length, V gene, D gene. A D gene is named only where the DNA matches it firmly. Some rows mark clone size as missing; the rest say once, few, many or name a class of expanded clone.

CDR3 protein: CASSLSQGLGNYGYTF
CDR3 DNA: TGTGCCAGCAGTTTATCTCAGGGGCTGGGGAACTATGGCTACACCTTC
J gene: TRBJ1-2
clone size: -
CDR3 length: 16
V gene: TRBV27
D gene: -

CDR3 protein: CASSMGSGYTF
CDR3 DNA: TGTGCCAGTAGTATGGGTTCTGGCTACACCTTC
J gene: TRBJ1-2
clone size: -
CDR3 length: 11
V gene: TRBV19
D gene: -

CDR3 protein: CASSFEGQDYGYTF
CDR3 DNA: TGCGCCAGCAGCTTTGAAGGTCAGGACTATGGCTACACCTTC
J gene: TRBJ1-2
clone size: -
CDR3 length: 14
V gene: TRBV5-1
D gene: -

CDR3 protein: CASSGDRGRGNTIYF
CDR3 DNA: TGTGCCAGCAGCGGAGACAGGGGGCGAGGAAACACCATATATTTT
J gene: TRBJ1-3
clone size: -
CDR3 length: 15
V gene: TRBV5-6
D gene: TRBD1

CDR3 protein: CASSFYGAYEQYF
CDR3 DNA: TGTGCCAGCAGCTTCTACGGGGCCTACGAGCAGTACTTC
J gene: TRBJ2-7
clone size: once
CDR3 length: 13
V gene: TRBV7-2
D gene: -

CDR3 protein: CASSLQGGGSYNSPLHF
CDR3 DNA: TGTGCCAGCAGCTTACAGGGGGGAGGCTCCTATAATTCACCCCTCCACTTT
J gene: TRBJ1-6
clone size: -
CDR3 length: 17
V gene: TRBV27
D gene: TRBD1

CDR3 protein: CSVGTNSGEKLFF
CDR3 DNA: TGCAGCGTTGGGACCAACTCGGGGGAAAAACTGTTTTTT
J gene: TRBJ1-4
clone size: -
CDR3 length: 13
V gene: TRBV29-1
D gene: -

CDR3 protein: CIGYDYGYTF
CDR3 DNA: TGCATCGGGTACGACTATGGCTACACCTTC
J gene: TRBJ1-2
clone size: -
CDR3 length: 10
V gene: TRBV20-1
D gene: -

CDR3 protein: CASSPHQDSDYEQYF
CDR3 DNA: TGTGCCAGCAGTCCCCATCAGGACAGCGACTACGAGCAGTACTTC
J gene: TRBJ2-7
clone size: -
CDR3 length: 15
V gene: TRBV6-2/TRBV6-3
D gene: -

CDR3 protein: CASSPREEQPQHF
CDR3 DNA: TGTGCCAGCAGCCCGCGGGAGGAACAGCCCCAGCATTTT
J gene: TRBJ1-5
clone size: -
CDR3 length: 13
V gene: TRBV12-3/TRBV12-4
D gene: -

CDR3 protein: CASSLRRVSNTGELFF
CDR3 DNA: TGTGCCAGCAGTCTAAGGCGGGTATCGAACACCGGGGAGCTGTTTTTT
J gene: TRBJ2-2
clone size: few
CDR3 length: 16
V gene: TRBV3-1/TRBV3-2
D gene: -

CDR3 protein: CASSLAPTHDNYGYTF
CDR3 DNA: TGCGCCAGCAGCTTGGCCCCGACTCACGACAACTATGGCTACACCTTC
J gene: TRBJ1-2
clone size: -
CDR3 length: 16
V gene: TRBV5-1
D gene: -

CDR3 protein: CASSLSGGMDYGYTF
CDR3 DNA: TGCGCCAGCAGCTTGAGTGGGGGTATGGACTATGGCTACACCTTC
J gene: TRBJ1-2
clone size: once
CDR3 length: 15
V gene: TRBV5-1
D gene: -

CDR3 protein: CASSLNGNQPQHF
CDR3 DNA: TGTGCCAGCAGCTTAAACGGAAATCAGCCCCAGCATTTT
J gene: TRBJ1-5
clone size: -
CDR3 length: 13
V gene: TRBV11-2
D gene: -

CDR3 protein: CAISGGQGVDNEQFF
CDR3 DNA: TGTGCCATCAGTGGGGGGCAGGGTGTGGACAATGAGCAGTTCTTC
J gene: TRBJ2-1
clone size: -
CDR3 length: 15
V gene: TRBV10-3
D gene: -

CDR3 protein: CASSRGGYNQPQHF
CDR3 DNA: TGTGCCAGCAGTCGGGGGGGATACAATCAGCCCCAGCATTTT
J gene: TRBJ1-5
clone size: -
CDR3 length: 14
V gene: TRBV2
D gene: -